This TCR beta chain was sequenced in a study of blood T cell repertoires in COVID-19. About the study: Spain, Italy and the United States supplied samples that represented acute and convalescent COVID-19. Nucleic acid was either cDNA or gDNA, and it came from T cells, B-cell-depleted T cells, or PBMCs.

As originally analysed: Reference gene primer amplification yielded estimated nucleated cell counts. TCRdb's copy holds only in-frame clones and misses some; the assay was immunoSEQ multiplex PCR. For V, J and clone size, that table is used; D and trimming come from the DNA. The table includes fewer than 60,000 clones, roughly 90% detected once. The sequence derives from a human donor in a cohort sampled during active COVID-19. Sequencing was performed on peripheral blood.

As DNA, the CDR3 is TGTGCCAGCTCCCACGAGTGGACAGCGATGAACACCGGGGAGCTGTTTTTT. This encodes CASSHEWTAMNTGELFF. J is TRBJ2-2 and V is TRBV18, with D possibly matching TRBD1 (6 bases). V gave up 6 bases and J gave up 1 base, with 18 bases separating them. Germline CDR1 and CDR2: KGHSH and LQKENI. CDR3 size: 17 residues.